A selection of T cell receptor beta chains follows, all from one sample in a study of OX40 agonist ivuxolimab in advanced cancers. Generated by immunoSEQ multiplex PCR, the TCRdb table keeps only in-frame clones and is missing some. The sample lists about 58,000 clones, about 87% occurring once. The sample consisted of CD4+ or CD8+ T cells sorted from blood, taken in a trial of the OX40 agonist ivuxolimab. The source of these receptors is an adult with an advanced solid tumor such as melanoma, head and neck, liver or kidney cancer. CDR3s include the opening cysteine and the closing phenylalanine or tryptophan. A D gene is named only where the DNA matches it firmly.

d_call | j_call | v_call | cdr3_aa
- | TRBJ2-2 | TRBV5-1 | CASSLFAENTGELFF
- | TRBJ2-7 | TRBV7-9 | CASSGTEESFYEQYF
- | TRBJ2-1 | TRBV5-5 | CASSLIPDRNNEQFF
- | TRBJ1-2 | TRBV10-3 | CAISNSLVRGEGGYTF
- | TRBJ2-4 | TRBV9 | CASSVDGSTNIQYF
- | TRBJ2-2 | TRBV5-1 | CASSFSPPTGELFF
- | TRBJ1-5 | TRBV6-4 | CASSPGEGHQPQHF
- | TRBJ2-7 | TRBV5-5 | CASSPLGGYEQYF
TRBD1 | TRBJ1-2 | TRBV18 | CASSPRDRGPGYTF
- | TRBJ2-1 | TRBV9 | CASNTDSPYNEQFF
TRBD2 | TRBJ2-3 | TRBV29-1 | CSVRRSGRWDTQYF
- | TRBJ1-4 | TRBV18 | CASSAARVEEKLFF
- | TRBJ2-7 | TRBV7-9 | CASSLGTGAVGEQYF
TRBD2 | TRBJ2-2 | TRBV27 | CASSFRGRYGELFF
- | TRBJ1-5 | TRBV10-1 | CASSGSLNQPQHF
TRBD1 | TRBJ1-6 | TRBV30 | CAWTEGGANWGPLHF
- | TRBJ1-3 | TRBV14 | CASSQGYSGNTIYF
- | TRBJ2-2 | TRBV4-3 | CASSQETGNTGELFF
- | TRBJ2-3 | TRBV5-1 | CASSEGAGIDTQYF
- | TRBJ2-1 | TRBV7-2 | CASSLAAGPYNEQFF
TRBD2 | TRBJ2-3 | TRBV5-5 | CASSLLAAHGDTQYF
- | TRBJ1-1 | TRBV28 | CASSLTGNTEAFF